Presented here are 15 T cell receptor beta chains from one specimen sequenced in a study of blood T cell repertoires in COVID-19. Profiled with immunoSEQ multiplex PCR; TCRdb holds only in-frame clones, not every one. The sample comprises around 190,000 clones, 82% of which are singletons, and approximately 8.1% rests with the top ten. Source material: peripheral blood. These receptors were taken from a woman in her sixties with COVID-19, enrolled during active disease.

J is TRBJ2-4 and V is TRBV4-2; weak D call: TRBD2 (6 bases). The V gene's germline CDR1 is LGHNA and CDR2 YNFKEQ. Trimming took off 0 bases at V and 0 bases at J, with 15 bases between the two ends. CDR3 length: 18 amino acids. In nucleotides, the CDR3 is TGTGCCAGCAGCCAAGACGGGATAGCGGCATCAGCCAAAAACATTCAGTACTTC. Residues: CASSQDGIAASAKNIQYF.

V and J are TRBV7-9 and TRBJ1-5; 8 bases line up with TRBD1. The CDR3 covers 14 residues. V lost 3 bases to trimming and J lost 6 bases; unmatched junction nucleotides: 4. CDR1 is SEHNR and CDR2 is FQNEAQ in the germline V gene (reference sequence). The CDR3 region has the DNA TGTGCCAGCAGCTTTGGGACAGGCACTCAGCCCCAGCATTTT. Encoded protein: CASSFGTGTQPQHF.

The genes are TRBV6-4 and TRBJ1-2; the D gene is possibly TRBD1 (6 bases). The CDR3 is 13 residues long. V was pared by 4 bases and J by 7 bases, with 13 bases between. CDR1 is MRHNA, CDR2 SNTAGT, per germline. Here the CDR3 DNA reads TGTGCCAGCAGTGCCGAACAGGGTAGTGGCTACACCTTC. This translates into CASSAEQGSGYTF.

This clone was counted a single time. V usage is TRBV5-1 and J usage is TRBJ2-2; D not resolved. Trimming pared 0 bases from V and 4 bases from J, leaving 13 bases between. Germline lookup yields CDR1 SGHRS and CDR2 YFSETQ. CDR3 length: 16 amino acids. CDR3 coding DNA: TGCGCCAGCAGCTTGGTGGGCACCCCCGGCACCGGGGAGCTGTTTTTT. Its protein is CASSLVGTPGTGELFF.

The genes are TRBV12-3 or TRBV12-4 and TRBJ1-2; 8 bases line up with TRBD1. With 4 bases clipped from V and 6 bases from J, the junction kept 4 bases outside the gene matches. This CDR3 spans 13 amino acids. The CDR3 here is CASSSDRDHGYTF. The CDR3 bases are TGTGCCAGCAGTTCGGACAGGGACCATGGCTACACCTTC.

The chain has TRBV5-1 and TRBJ2-2; 13 positions match TRBD2. With V trimmed by 5 bases and J by 3 bases, 7 bases remained unmatched. This CDR3 contains 17 residues. The germline V gene has CDR1 SGHRS and CDR2 YFSETQ. The CDR3 DNA reads as TGCGCCAGCAGTTACGGGACTAGCGGGATGGACACCGGGGAGCTGTTTTTT. This gives the protein CASSYGTSGMDTGELFF.

This chain connects TRBV6-5 to TRBJ1-5; maybe TRBD1 (5 bases). Germline values: CDR1 MNHEY, CDR2 SVGAGI. V gave up 8 bases and J gave up 5 bases, with 13 bases separating them. CDR3 length: 13 residues. The CDR3 protein is CASGSGGDQPQHF. CDR3 coding DNA: TGTGCCAGCGGATCCGGGGGGGATCAGCCCCAGCATTTT.

This sequence joins TRBV4-3 and TRBJ2-2; maybe TRBD1 (5 bases). CDR1 and CDR2 from the germline V gene are LGHNA and YSLEER. The germline V and J ends were trimmed by 6 bases and 4 bases, with 12 bases remaining between them. The CDR3 contains 14 residues. The CDR3: CASRLRRATGELFF. The CDR3 region has the DNA TGCGCCAGCAGACTTCGCAGGGCCACCGGGGAGCTGTTTTTT.

In nucleotides, the CDR3 is TGTGCCAGCAGACATTTCGGGGGGCCGGGCAATCAGCCCCAGCATTTT. It is translated as CASRHFGGPGNQPQHF. This sequence joins TRBV28 and TRBJ1-5; weak D call: TRBD1 (6 bases). The V end lost 6 bases, the J end lost 2 bases, and 17 bases lay between the germline ends. In germline, CDR1 is MDHEN, CDR2 SYDVKM. The CDR3 runs to 16 residues.

The J gene is TRBJ2-7, the V gene TRBV5-5; D is unclear. The CDR3 contains 13 residues. The germline CDR1 and CDR2 sequences are SGHKS and YYEKEE (reference sequence). The V and J ends lost 0 bases and 4 bases respectively, with 8 bases between them. The chain's CDR3 is CASSLAKRYEQYV. CDR3 coding DNA: TGTGCCAGCAGCTTGGCCAAGAGATACGAGCAGTACGTC.

This chain joins TRBV11-2 and TRBJ1-2; D ambiguous. In germline, CDR1 is SGHAT, CDR2 FQNNGV. Trimming left V 3 bases short and J 4 bases short, with 15 bases between. The CDR3 consists of 15 residues. In DNA form, the CDR3 reads TGTGCCAGCAGCTTGGGCCTAGACGGACTCTATGGCTACACCTTC. It is translated as CASSLGLDGLYGYTF.

This rearrangement joins TRBV29-1 to TRBJ2-1, with 9 bases lining up with TRBD2. The CDR3 is 14 residues long. With V trimmed by 7 bases and J by 1 base, 5 bases remained unmatched. Germline assignment: CDR1 SQVTM and CDR2 ANQGSEA. The CDR3, as DNA: TGCAGCGGAAATAGCGGGAGTTCCTACAATGAGCAGTTCTTC. Translation: CSGNSGSSYNEQFF.

This clone has a single count. The J gene is TRBJ1-6, the V gene TRBV7-2; D gene ambiguous. V was cut by 5 bases and J by 7 bases, with 3 bases left in between. The CDR3 contains 11 residues. Germline V gene data show CDR1 as SGHTA and CDR2 as FQGNSA. The CDR3 region is CASSRNSPLHF. The CDR3 nucleotides are TGTGCCAGCAGCCGGAATTCACCCCTCCACTTT.

V and J are TRBV29-1 and TRBJ2-3; 11 bases match TRBD2. The CDR3 length is 15 residues. V lost 6 bases and J lost 5; bases outside the gene matches: 10. Germline V CDR1 and CDR2: SQVTM, ANQGSEA. Here the CDR3 DNA reads TGCAGCGTCGTCACTAGCGGGGGAGGGGTAGATACGCAGTATTTT. Its protein product is CSVVTSGGGVDTQYF.

V gene TRBV6-5 combines with J gene TRBJ2-6; possibly TRBD1 for D (6 bases). The germline CDR1 and CDR2 sequences are MNHEY and SVGAGI. The CDR3 sequence is 15 residues long. The V end lost 2 bases, the J end lost 2 bases, and 7 bases lay between the germline ends. CDR3 coding DNA: TGTGCCAGCAGTTACGAGGGGGCTGGGGCCAACGTCCTGACTTTC. Protein product: CASSYEGAGANVLTF.